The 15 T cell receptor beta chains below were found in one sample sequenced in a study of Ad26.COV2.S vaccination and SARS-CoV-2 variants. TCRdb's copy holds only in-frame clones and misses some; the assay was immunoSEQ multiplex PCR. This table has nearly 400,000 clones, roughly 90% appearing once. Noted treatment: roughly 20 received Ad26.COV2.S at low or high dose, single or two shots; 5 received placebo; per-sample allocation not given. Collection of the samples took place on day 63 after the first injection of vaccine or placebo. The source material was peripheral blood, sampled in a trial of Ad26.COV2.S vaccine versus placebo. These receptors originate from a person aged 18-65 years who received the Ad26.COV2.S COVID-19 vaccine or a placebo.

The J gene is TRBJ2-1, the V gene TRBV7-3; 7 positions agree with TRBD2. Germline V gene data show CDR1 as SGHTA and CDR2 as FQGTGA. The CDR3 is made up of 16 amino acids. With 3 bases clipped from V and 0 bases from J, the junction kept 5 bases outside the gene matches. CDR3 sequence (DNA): TGTGCCAGCAGCTTTACCGGGAGGAGCTCCTACAATGAGCAGTTCTTC. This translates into CASSFTGRSSYNEQFF.

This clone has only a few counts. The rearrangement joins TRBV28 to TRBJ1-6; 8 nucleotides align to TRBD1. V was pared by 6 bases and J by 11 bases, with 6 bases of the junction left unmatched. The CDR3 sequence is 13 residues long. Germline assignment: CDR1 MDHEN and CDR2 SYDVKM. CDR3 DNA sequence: TGTGCCAGCAGGCGGACAGGGAGAGCACCCCTCCACTTT. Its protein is CASRRTGRAPLHF. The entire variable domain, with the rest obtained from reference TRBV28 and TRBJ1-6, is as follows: DVKVTQSSRYLVKRTGEKVFLECVQDMDHENMFWYRQDPGLGLRLIYFSYDVKMKEKGDIPEGYSVSREKKERFSLILESASTNQTSMYLCASRRTGRAPLHFGNGTRLTVT.

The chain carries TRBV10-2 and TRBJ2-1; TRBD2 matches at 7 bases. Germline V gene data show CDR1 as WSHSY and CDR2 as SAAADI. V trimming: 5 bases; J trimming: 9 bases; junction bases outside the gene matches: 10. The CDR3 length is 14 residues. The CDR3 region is CASSTDTPSGEQFF. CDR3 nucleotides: TGCGCCAGCAGTACCGACACCCCTAGCGGTGAGCAGTTCTTC.

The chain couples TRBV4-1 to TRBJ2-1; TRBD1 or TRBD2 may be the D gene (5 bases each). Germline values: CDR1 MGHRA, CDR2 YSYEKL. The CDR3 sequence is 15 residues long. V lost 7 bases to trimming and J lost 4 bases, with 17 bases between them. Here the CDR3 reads CASTAFRDQYNEQFF. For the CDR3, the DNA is TGCGCCAGCACCGCTTTCCGGGACCAATACAATGAGCAGTTCTTC.

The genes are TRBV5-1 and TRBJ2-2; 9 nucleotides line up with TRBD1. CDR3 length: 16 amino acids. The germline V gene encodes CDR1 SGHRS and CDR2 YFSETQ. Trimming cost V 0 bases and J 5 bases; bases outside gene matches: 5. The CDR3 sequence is CASSLAGQGWTGELFF. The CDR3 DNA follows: TGCGCCAGCAGCTTGGCGGGACAGGGTTGGACCGGGGAGCTGTTTTTT.

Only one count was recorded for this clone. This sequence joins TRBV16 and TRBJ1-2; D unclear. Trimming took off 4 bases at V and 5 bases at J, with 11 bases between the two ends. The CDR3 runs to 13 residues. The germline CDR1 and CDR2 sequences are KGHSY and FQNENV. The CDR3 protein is CASSRAERYGYTF. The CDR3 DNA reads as TGTGCCAGCAGCCGGGCAGAAAGGTATGGCTACACCTTC.

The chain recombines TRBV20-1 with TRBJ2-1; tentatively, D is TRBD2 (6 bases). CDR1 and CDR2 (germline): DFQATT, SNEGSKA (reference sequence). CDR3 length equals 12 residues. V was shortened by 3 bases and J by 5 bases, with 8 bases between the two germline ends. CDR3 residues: CSASRTNNEQFF. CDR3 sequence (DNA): TGCAGTGCTAGTCGGACTAACAATGAGCAGTTCTTC.

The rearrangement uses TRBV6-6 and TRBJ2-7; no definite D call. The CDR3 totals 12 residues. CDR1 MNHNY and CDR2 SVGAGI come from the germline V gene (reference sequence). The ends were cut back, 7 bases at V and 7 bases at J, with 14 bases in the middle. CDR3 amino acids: CASIDPLREQYF. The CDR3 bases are TGTGCCAGCATCGACCCCTTGAGGGAGCAGTACTTC.

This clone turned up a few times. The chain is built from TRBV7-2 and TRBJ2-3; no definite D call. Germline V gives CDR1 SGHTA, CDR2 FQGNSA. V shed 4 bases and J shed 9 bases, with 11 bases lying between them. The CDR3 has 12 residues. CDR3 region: CASSSFTGTQYF. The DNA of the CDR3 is TGTGCCAGCAGCTCATTTACCGGGACGCAGTATTTT.

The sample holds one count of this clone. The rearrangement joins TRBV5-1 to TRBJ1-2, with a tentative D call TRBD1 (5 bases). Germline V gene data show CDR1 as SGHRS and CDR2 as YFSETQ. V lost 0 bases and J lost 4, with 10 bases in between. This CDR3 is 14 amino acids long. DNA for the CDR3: TGCGCCAGCAGCTTGGCGGGAGACAGCTATGGCTACACCTTC. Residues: CASSLAGDSYGYTF. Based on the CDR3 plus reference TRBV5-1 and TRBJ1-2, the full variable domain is KAGVTQTPRYLIKTRGQQVTLSCSPISGHRSVSWYQQTPGQGLQFLFEYFSETQRNKGNFPGRFSGRQFSNSRSEMNVSTLELGDSALYLCASSLAGDSYGYTFGSGTRLTVV.

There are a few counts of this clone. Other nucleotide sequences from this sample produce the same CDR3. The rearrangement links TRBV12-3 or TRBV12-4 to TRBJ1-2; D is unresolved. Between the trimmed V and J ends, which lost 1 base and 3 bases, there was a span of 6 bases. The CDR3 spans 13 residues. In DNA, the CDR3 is TGTGCCAGCAGTTTAGGGGGTGACTATGGCTACACCTTC. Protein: CASSLGGDYGYTF.

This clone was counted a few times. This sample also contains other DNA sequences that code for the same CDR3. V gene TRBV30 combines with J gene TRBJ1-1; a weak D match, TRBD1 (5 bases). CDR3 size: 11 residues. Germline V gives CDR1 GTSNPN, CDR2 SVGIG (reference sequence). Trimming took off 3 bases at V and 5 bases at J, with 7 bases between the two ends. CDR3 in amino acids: CAWSRDTEAFF. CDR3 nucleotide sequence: TGTGCCTGGAGCAGGGATACTGAAGCTTTCTTT.

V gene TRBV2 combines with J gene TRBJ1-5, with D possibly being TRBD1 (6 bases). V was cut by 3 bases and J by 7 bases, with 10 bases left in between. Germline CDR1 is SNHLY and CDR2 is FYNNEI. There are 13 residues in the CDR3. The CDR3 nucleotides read TGTGCCAGCAGTGAGGGGGCCGGGCAGCCCCAGCATTTT. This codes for CASSEGAGQPQHF.

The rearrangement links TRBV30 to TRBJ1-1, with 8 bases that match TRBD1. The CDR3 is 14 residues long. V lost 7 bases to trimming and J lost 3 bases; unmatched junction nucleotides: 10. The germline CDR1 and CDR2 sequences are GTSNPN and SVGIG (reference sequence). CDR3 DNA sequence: TGTGCCTCCTCCCGGACAGGGAGAGACACTGAAGCTTTCTTT. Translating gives CASSRTGRDTEAFF.

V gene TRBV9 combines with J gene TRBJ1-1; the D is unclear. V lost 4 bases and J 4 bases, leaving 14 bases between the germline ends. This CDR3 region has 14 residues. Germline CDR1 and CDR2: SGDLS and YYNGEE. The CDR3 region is CASSSSTTSTEAFF. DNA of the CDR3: TGTGCCAGCAGCTCATCTACAACTAGCACTGAAGCTTTCTTT.